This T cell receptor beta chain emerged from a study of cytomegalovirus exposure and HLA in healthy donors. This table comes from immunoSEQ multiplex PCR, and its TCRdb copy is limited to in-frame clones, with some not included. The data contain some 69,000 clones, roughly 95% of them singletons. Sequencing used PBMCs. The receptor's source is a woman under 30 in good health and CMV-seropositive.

The CDR3 nucleotides read TGTGCCAGCAGTTTACGGCTAGCGGGATCCGAGCAGTACTTC. Its translation: CASSLRLAGSEQYF. The chain uses TRBV27 and TRBJ2-7; TRBD2 aligns across 9 bases. The V segment lost 2 bases and the J segment 6 bases; nucleotides outside the gene matches: 5. Germline-derived CDR1 and CDR2 are MNHEY and SMNVEV (reference sequence). The CDR3 runs to 14 residues.